The clone carrying this T cell receptor beta chain is categorized as medium-sized. The antigen remains unidentified. TCRdb re-called the 5' RACE reads with MiXCR, one entry per CDR3 protein. The sample lists about 3,100 distinct CDR3 sequences; more than 10% were seen once. Trimming shortened V by 0 bases and J by 1 base, and 3 bases separated the two germline ends. The germline CDR1 and CDR2 sequences are MRHNA and SNTAGT. This CDR3 region has 14 residues. This sample stems from a study of spatial heterogeneity in lung cancer. General observations from the study: Intratumoral expanded alpha and beta TCR counts were found to track tumor mutation counts.

Time point in this sample: sample taken at primary tumor resection. This receptor was obtained from a male donor with early-stage non-small cell lung cancer. V gene TRBV6-4 combines with J gene TRBJ2-2; D uncertain. The starting material was lung tumor tissue, obtained at surgery. In DNA, the CDR3 is TGTGCCAGCAGTGACTCTGGGAACACCGGGGAGCTGTTTTTT. It codes for CASSDSGNTGELFF.